This is a list of T cell receptor beta chains from one sample in a study of cytomegalovirus exposure and HLA in healthy donors. Repertoires were generated with immunoSEQ multiplex PCR, while TCRdb's copy carries only in-frame clones and drops some. The table lists some 260,000 clones, about 90% of them singletons. The sample consisted of PBMCs. These receptors were obtained from a man aged 18-30 years in good health and CMV-seropositive. CDR3s include the opening cysteine and the closing phenylalanine or tryptophan. Fields, in order: V gene, J gene, clone size, D gene, CDR3 DNA, CDR3 protein. The D gene is left open where the match is weak. Clone size is shown for a subset of rows, as once, few, many or a class of expanded clone.

>TRBV6-5|TRBJ2-5|NA|NA
TGTGCCAGCAGTTACTCGATGTGGGGACGGGGGGAGACCCAGTACTTC
CASSYSMWGRGETQYF
>TRBV5-6|TRBJ1-2|NA|NA
TGTGCCAGCAGCCTCGACAGCTATGGCTACACCTTC
CASSLDSYGYTF
>TRBV28|TRBJ1-2|NA|NA
TGTGCCAGCAGCCAGGGCCAACACAGGTCGTATGGCTACACCTTC
CASSQGQHRSYGYTF
>TRBV5-1|TRBJ2-7|once|NA
TGCGCCAGCAGCTTGGGACTCTACGAGCAGTACTTC
CASSLGLYEQYF
>TRBV5-1|TRBJ2-3|NA|NA
TGCGCCAGCAGCCTGGGGACGCCTAGAAGCACAGATACGCAGTATTTT
CASSLGTPRSTDTQYF
>TRBV29-1|TRBJ2-1|NA|TRBD2
TGCAGCGTTGGTTTGGGAGGACTAGCCTATGAGCAGTTCTTC
CSVGLGGLAYEQFF
>TRBV30|TRBJ1-1|NA|NA
TGTGCCTGGAGTGTTCTAGGTACTGAAGCTTTCTTT
CAWSVLGTEAFF
>TRBV7-5|TRBJ1-3|NA|NA
TGTGCCAGCAACCTCGATGGAAACACCATATATTTT
CASNLDGNTIYF
>TRBV6-1|TRBJ1-1|NA|NA
TGTGCCAGCAGTGAAGCTTCGAACACTGAAGCTTTCTTT
CASSEASNTEAFF
>TRBV27|TRBJ1-1|NA|NA
TGTGCCAGCAGTCGACTCTACATGAACACTGAAGCTTTCTTT
CASSRLYMNTEAFF
>TRBV28|TRBJ1-2|NA|NA
TGTGCCAGCAGGCCCCTGGGACTTGCCTATGGCTACACCTTC
CASRPLGLAYGYTF
>TRBV6-1|TRBJ1-5|NA|NA
TGTGCCAGCAGCGGACAGCTCTCCTGGGGTCAGCCCCAGCATTTT
CASSGQLSWGQPQHF
>TRBV28|TRBJ2-7|NA|NA
TGTGCCAGCAGTTTTGGGGGCTCAGTGTACGAGCAGTACTTC
CASSFGGSVYEQYF
>TRBV28|TRBJ1-2|once|NA
TGTGCCAGCAGTTCGATTACCATTAACTATGGCTACACCTTC
CASSSITINYGYTF
>TRBV23-1|TRBJ1-2|NA|NA
TGCGCCAGCAGTCAATCCACAGTCTTTGTTACTAACTATGGCTACACCTTC
CASSQSTVFVTNYGYTF
>TRBV6-5|TRBJ2-7|NA|NA
TGTGCCAGCAAGCTAGCGACTACCTACGAGCAGTACTTC
CASKLATTYEQYF
>TRBV2|TRBJ2-7|NA|NA
TGTGCCAGCAGTGTCAGACAGGCAGTAGGTGTGCAGTACTTC
CASSVRQAVGVQYF
>TRBV23-1|TRBJ1-2|NA|NA
TGCGCCAGCAGTCATTCCGGCGGGGCGCGGGGCTACACCTTC
CASSHSGGARGYTF
>TRBV5-1|TRBJ2-7|NA|TRBD2
TGCGCCAGCAGCTTTACGGGACTAGCGGGATCGACCTCCTACGAGCAGTACTTC
CASSFTGLAGSTSYEQYF
>TRBV5-4|TRBJ1-1|few|NA
TGTGCCAGCAGCTCCCCCGGGACGAACACTGAAGCTTTCTTT
CASSSPGTNTEAFF
>TRBV30|TRBJ1-1|NA|NA
TGTGCCTGGTCAAGGCCCGCCGCCACTGAAGCTTTCTTT
CAWSRPAATEAFF
>TRBV5-6|TRBJ2-1|NA|TRBD2
TGTGCCAGCAGCGGAATCGGGACTACTAAGTTCTTC
CASSGIGTTKFF
>TRBV19|TRBJ2-7|NA|NA
TGTGCCAGTAGTATGTGGGGGCGCAACGAGCAGTACTTC
CASSMWGRNEQYF
>TRBV5-1|TRBJ1-5|once|NA
TGCGCCAGCAGCTTGGAGGCGGCCGGGGGGCCCCAGCATTTT
CASSLEAAGGPQHF
>TRBV7-8|TRBJ1-2|NA|NA
TGTGCCAGCACCCCAACCGGGCCCTTCTATGGCTACACCTTC
CASTPTGPFYGYTF
>TRBV30|TRBJ1-1|NA|NA
TGTGCCTGGAGTCTGGATAACATTGAAGCTTTCTTT
CAWSLDNIEAFF
>TRBV4-1|TRBJ1-4|NA|NA
TGCGCCAGCAGCCAGGATTATGGGGCCGGAGAAAAACTGTTTTTT
CASSQDYGAGEKLFF
>TRBV28|TRBJ2-2|once|NA
TGTGCCAGCCCCCGGGACTTAAACACCGGGGAGCTGTTTTTT
CASPRDLNTGELFF
>TRBV15|TRBJ2-1|NA|NA
TGTGCCACCAGCAGAGATAGGAATGAGCAGTTCTTC
CATSRDRNEQFF
>TRBV16|TRBJ2-2|NA|NA
TGTGCCAGCAGCCAATCGTCAGCGACCGGGGAGCTGTTTTTT
CASSQSSATGELFF
>TRBV9|TRBJ2-1|NA|TRBD2
TGTGCCAGCAGCGTAGACACTAGCGGGCAGTTCTTC
CASSVDTSGQFF
>TRBV6-5|TRBJ2-5|NA|TRBD1
TGTGCCAGCAGTTACTGGACAGGATCCCCCCAAGAGACCCAGTACTTC
CASSYWTGSPQETQYF
>TRBV5-1|TRBJ1-3|NA|NA
TGCGCCAGCAGCTTGATCAGGCAGGGTGGTGGTGGAAACACCATATATTTT
CASSLIRQGGGGNTIYF
>TRBV2|TRBJ2-1|NA|NA
TGTGCCAGCATAGCAAACGGCGGGACTTCATTTTTCTTC
CASIANGGTSFFF
>TRBV7-2|TRBJ1-5|NA|NA
TGTGCCAGCAGCCAGGAAGTTAATCAGCCCCAGCATTTT
CASSQEVNQPQHF
>TRBV28|TRBJ2-7|NA|NA
TGTGCCAGCAGACCCCACCGGCAGGGCTCCTACGAGCAGTACTTC
CASRPHRQGSYEQYF
>TRBV19|TRBJ2-2|NA|NA
TGTGCCAGTAGAAGGGGCCGGGAGCTGTTTTTT
CASRRGRELFF
>TRBV6-5|TRBJ2-1|NA|TRBD1
TGTGCCAGCAGTTACGCCAGGACAGGGGTGGGTGAGCAGTTCTTC
CASSYARTGVGEQFF
>TRBV28|TRBJ1-2|NA|TRBD1
TGTGCCAGCAGTTTAGCGCAGGGACAGGGGCCGGGAGGCTACACCTTC
CASSLAQGQGPGGYTF
>TRBV2|TRBJ2-5|NA|NA
TGTGCCAGCTTCGGGCCGCAACGCGGGGAGACCCAGTACTTC
CASFGPQRGETQYF
>TRBV7-2|TRBJ1-2|NA|TRBD1
TGTGCCAGCAGCGTCCGGGACAGGAGCCTATATGGCTACACCTTC
CASSVRDRSLYGYTF
>TRBV4-3|TRBJ2-3|NA|NA
TGCGCCAGCAGCCAAGTCCCCGGACCCAGCACAGATACGCAGTATTTT
CASSQVPGPSTDTQYF
>TRBV30|TRBJ1-4|NA|NA
TGTGCCTGGACCCCGGGGCAGACTGAAAAACTGTTTTTT
CAWTPGQTEKLFF
>TRBV5-6|TRBJ2-6|NA|TRBD1
TGTGCCAGCAGCACAGAACAGGGGTATCTTCCTTCTGGGGCCAACGTCCTGACTTTC
CASSTEQGYLPSGANVLTF
>TRBV6-5|TRBJ2-3|many|NA
TGTGCCAGCAGACGATCCGGGACTCGGGGGGATACGCAGTATTTT
CASRRSGTRGDTQYF